The T cell receptor beta chain under discussion was sequenced for a study of T cells in Graves' hyperthyroidism and ophthalmopathy. Study outcomes and limitations: Among clonotypes expanded in thyroid above 0.001, most were also found in blood.

The sample holds a few counts of this clonotype. Its antigen remains unknown. V was cut by 6 bases and J by 1 base, with 10 bases left in between. CDR1 and CDR2 from the germline V gene are SGHRS and YFSETQ. The CDR3 length is 13 residues. The CDR3 regions of TCR beta were amplified from RNA transcripts. First-round RT-PCR with HTBI primers amplified the TCR CDR3 region. TCRdb passed the multiplex PCR reads through MiXCR, listing each CDR3 protein once. Seen here are about 590,000 distinct CDR3 sequences, about a sixth observed once, and the top ten hold 7.3%. This chain links TRBV5-1 with TRBJ2-5; D gene uncertain. The sequenced sample was blood. The TCR comes from a woman aged 30 to 39 with Graves' hyperthyroidism. CDR3 nucleotide sequence: TGCGCCAGCAATATCGCAGGCCAAGAGACCCAGTACTTC. Its protein product is CASNIAGQETQYF.